Listed below are T cell receptor beta chains from one sample, sequenced in a study of beta chain features in type 1 diabetes. Sequenced by immunoSEQ multiplex PCR; TCRdb stores in-frame clones only, minus some. In the table there are 15,000 to 20,000 clones, 50% of which are singletons. Sequencing was carried out using stem cell memory CD4+ T cells from blood. The receptors derive from a man aged 18 to 35 in good health. Both conserved end residues are part of each CDR3. The D gene is left open where the match is weak. Some rows mark clone size as missing; the rest say once, few, many or name a class of expanded clone.

abundance	v_gene	len	j_gene	d_gene	CDR3nt	CDR3aa
few	TRBV28	16	TRBJ2-1	TRBD2	TGTGCCAGCAGTCCGCCCGGGACTAGCGGTTACAATGAGCAGTTCTTC	CASSPPGTSGYNEQFF
NA	TRBV28	12	TRBJ2-3	NA	TGTGCCAGCAAGGAGGGAACAGATACGCAGTATTTT	CASKEGTDTQYF
NA	TRBV27	18	TRBJ2-4	TRBD2	TGTGCCAGCAGCTCCCTCGACATAGCGGGATTAAGTAAAAACATTCAGTACTTC	CASSSLDIAGLSKNIQYF
NA	TRBV5-1	16	TRBJ2-1	TRBD2	TGCGCCAGCAGCTTGGGGGGCGGGGGAACCTACAATGAGCAGTTCTTC	CASSLGGGGTYNEQFF
NA	TRBV10-3	12	TRBJ2-1	TRBD2	TGTGCCATCAGTGGGCCGGGGGGAATGCAGTTCTTC	CAISGPGGMQFF
NA	TRBV7-3	18	TRBJ2-6	TRBD1	TGTGCCAGCAGCTTAACGATGCAGGGGGCGGGAGGGGCCAACGTCCTGACTTTC	CASSLTMQGAGGANVLTF
NA	TRBV7-2	13	TRBJ2-3	NA	TGTGCCAGCAGCTTAGACATCAGGGATACGCAGTATTTT	CASSLDIRDTQYF
few	TRBV19	15	TRBJ2-5	TRBD1	TGTGCCAGTAGGACAGGGGATTTGGGCTATGAGACCCAGTACTTC	CASRTGDLGYETQYF
once	TRBV7-9	19	TRBJ1-1	NA	TGTGCCAGCAGCAATTCACCGGGGGGGAGGTTATCCAGGAACACTGAAGCTTTCTTT	CASSNSPGGRLSRNTEAFF
NA	TRBV5-1	16	TRBJ2-7	TRBD1	TGCGCCAGCAGCGGAGGAAGGGGAACAGGGGGCTCCGAGCAGTACTTC	CASSGGRGTGGSEQYF
NA	TRBV5-5	13	TRBJ2-7	NA	TGTGCCAGCAGCTTTAGCTCTGAAGGCGAGCAGTACTTC	CASSFSSEGEQYF
NA	TRBV7-2	14	TRBJ1-2	NA	TGTGCCAGCAGCTTAATGGGACTGGAAAATGGCTACACCTTC	CASSLMGLENGYTF
few	TRBV7-9	17	TRBJ2-7	NA	TGTGCCAGCAGCTTTGATGGTCGTAGGGGAATCGGCTACGAGCAGTACTTC	CASSFDGRRGIGYEQYF
NA	TRBV7-2	13	TRBJ2-5	NA	TGTGCCAGCAGCTTACAGGTTCGGGAGACCCAGTACTTC	CASSLQVRETQYF
once	TRBV12-5	14	TRBJ1-1	TRBD1	TGTGCTAGTGGTCCCGGACAGGGTTTCACTGAAGCTTTCTTT	CASGPGQGFTEAFF
NA	TRBV25-1	14	TRBJ2-2	TRBD1	TGTGCCAGCAGTGGACTACAGGGGTACTGGGAGCTGTTTTTT	CASSGLQGYWELFF
NA	TRBV2	16	TRBJ2-3	TRBD2	TGTGCCAGCAGACTAGCGGGGGGGGCTAGCACAGATACGCAGTATTTT	CASRLAGGASTDTQYF
NA	TRBV19	15	TRBJ2-1	NA	TGTGCCAGTAGTACATTAGCAACATCCTACAATGAGCAGTTCTTC	CASSTLATSYNEQFF
NA	TRBV7-2	12	TRBJ2-7	NA	TGTGCCAGCAGCTTAGTCGGCTACGAGCAGTACTTC	CASSLVGYEQYF
NA	TRBV6-5	12	TRBJ1-2	NA	TGTGCCAGCGGGAGGGGTACTTATGGCTACACCTTC	CASGRGTYGYTF
once	TRBV2	16	TRBJ2-1	TRBD2	TGTGCCAGCAGCCCGGTTGGGGGACTAGCGGACAATGAGCAGTTCTTC	CASSPVGGLADNEQFF
NA	TRBV6-8	14	TRBJ2-3	TRBD2	TGTGCCAGCGGGGGATTAGCGGGAGGAGATACGCAGTATTTT	CASGGLAGGDTQYF
few	TRBV6-6	14	TRBJ2-5	NA	TGTGCCAGCAGTTCCGGACAGGGCGGGGGGACCCAGTACTTC	CASSSGQGGGTQYF
NA	TRBV5-4	16	TRBJ2-2	NA	TGTGCCAGCAGCATCTACTTTGGGACACCAACCGGGGAGCTGTTTTTT	CASSIYFGTPTGELFF
once	TRBV7-2	15	TRBJ2-7	NA	TGTGCCAGCAGCCCGTCTCTTATTTTGTCCTACGAGCAGTACTTC	CASSPSLILSYEQYF
NA	TRBV6-5	14	TRBJ2-7	NA	TGTGCCAGCAGTTACGGGGGGAGCGACTACGAGCAGTACTTC	CASSYGGSDYEQYF
NA	TRBV19	13	TRBJ1-5	NA	TGTGCCAGTAGTAAGAGCGGAAATCAGCCCCAGCATTTT	CASSKSGNQPQHF
NA	TRBV11-2	14	TRBJ2-7	TRBD1	TGTGCCAGCAGCTCAGACAGGGGGCCCTACGAGCAGTACTTC	CASSSDRGPYEQYF
NA	TRBV7-3	12	TRBJ1-1	NA	TGTGCCAGCAGCTTAAACGAGGGTAAAGCTTTCTTT	CASSLNEGKAFF
few	TRBV4-2	15	TRBJ2-1	TRBD1	TGTGCCAGCAGCCAAGATGGGACAGAATTCAATGAGCAGTTCTTC	CASSQDGTEFNEQFF
NA	TRBV28	16	TRBJ2-7	TRBD2	TGTGCCAGCAGTGATTCCGGGACTAGCGGGACCTACGAGCAGTACTTC	CASSDSGTSGTYEQYF
NA	TRBV28	16	TRBJ2-5	NA	TGTGCCAGCAGTTTATGGGAACAGATAGGACAAGAGACCCAGTACTTC	CASSLWEQIGQETQYF
few	TRBV5-1	12	TRBJ1-1	NA	TGCGCCAGCAGCTCGAATTCCGGCGGAGCTTTCTTT	CASSSNSGGAFF
few	TRBV30	12	TRBJ2-7	NA	TGTGCCTGGAGGGACTCATGGGGCGAGCAGTACTTC	CAWRDSWGEQYF
few	TRBV7-2	13	TRBJ1-5	TRBD1	TGTGCCAGCAGCTCTGGACAGGCCCAGCCCCAGCATTTT	CASSSGQAQPQHF
few	TRBV28	15	TRBJ2-3	NA	TGTGCCAGCAGTACGACAGGCTCTGGCACAGATACGCAGTATTTT	CASSTTGSGTDTQYF
NA	TRBV29-1	14	TRBJ2-2	TRBD1	TGCAGCGTGCCGGGACAGGGAAATACCGGGGAGCTGTTTTTT	CSVPGQGNTGELFF
NA	TRBV11-2	15	TRBJ2-1	TRBD2	TGTGCCAGCAGCCGAACTAGCGGGAGTGCTTATGAGCAGTTCTTC	CASSRTSGSAYEQFF
NA	TRBV6-6	15	TRBJ2-3	TRBD2	TGTGCCAGCAGTTACTCCGGGGGGTCCGCAGATACGCAGTATTTT	CASSYSGGSADTQYF
few	TRBV7-9	16	TRBJ2-4	TRBD2	TGTGCCAGCAGCTCAGGTGGGACTAGCGGCCGGCACATTCAGTACTTC	CASSSGGTSGRHIQYF
few	TRBV28	13	TRBJ2-7	NA	TGTGCCAGCAGTCCTTCAGGGGTTTACGAGCAGTACTTC	CASSPSGVYEQYF
NA	TRBV6-5	14	TRBJ1-5	NA	TGTGCCAGCAGTTACTCGACAGTACCTGGGCCCCAGCATTTT	CASSYSTVPGPQHF
NA	TRBV6-1	13	TRBJ2-2	NA	TGTGCCAGCAGTGAATTTGGAGCCGGGGAGCTGTTTTTT	CASSEFGAGELFF
NA	TRBV11-2	16	TRBJ1-1	NA	TGTGCCAGCAGCTTAGCGCGGGGGTTCGGGAACACTGAAGCTTTCTTT	CASSLARGFGNTEAFF
NA	TRBV9	16	TRBJ2-5	TRBD2	TGTGCCAGCAGCGGGGGGACTAGCGGGACGGGGGAGACCCAGTACTTC	CASSGGTSGTGETQYF
NA	TRBV5-1	14	TRBJ2-5	NA	TGCGCCAGCAGCTTTTTGACAAACCAAGAGACCCAGTACTTC	CASSFLTNQETQYF
NA	TRBV4-3	19	TRBJ1-1	NA	TGCGCCAGCAGCTTAGCGCCCCCGGGACATTTCATCATGAACACTGAAGCTTTCTTT	CASSLAPPGHFIMNTEAFF
NA	TRBV18	16	TRBJ2-7	NA	TGTGCCAGCTCACCTCCGGACAGACCCAAAGGAGATCCGGGGAACTTC	CASSPPDRPKGDPGNF
NA	TRBV2	13	TRBJ2-2	NA	TGTGCCAGCGGGACATCGAACACCGGGGAGCTGTTTTTT	CASGTSNTGELFF
few	TRBV15	13	TRBJ2-7	NA	TGTGCCACCAGCAGGGGCAGGGACTACGAGCAGTACTTC	CATSRGRDYEQYF
NA	TRBV2	12	TRBJ2-4	TRBD1	TGTGCCAGCTCACCCTGGGAGACAGGGAATGAATTC	CASSPWETGNEF
NA	TRBV30	14	TRBJ1-4	NA	TGTGCCTGGACCTGGGGCAAAAAAAGTGAAAAACTGTTTTTT	CAWTWGKKSEKLFF
NA	TRBV7-3	15	TRBJ2-5	NA	TGTGCCAGCAGCGATCAGCCCGGGGGCCAAGAGACCCAGTACTTC	CASSDQPGGQETQYF
NA	TRBV5-1	14	TRBJ2-5	NA	TGCGCCAGCAGCTCCCAATCCTACTCAGAGACCCAGTACTTC	CASSSQSYSETQYF
once	TRBV6-6	14	TRBJ2-7	TRBD1	TGTGCCAGCAGTACAAGACAGGGAGTGGGCGAGCAGTACTTC	CASSTRQGVGEQYF
few	TRBV4-2	14	TRBJ1-3	NA	TGTGCCAGCAGCCTGCCAGGCTCTGGAAACACCATATATTTT	CASSLPGSGNTIYF
few	TRBV7-2	14	TRBJ2-3	NA	TGTGCCAGCAGCCCGCTGACTTATTCAGATACGCAGTATTTT	CASSPLTYSDTQYF